The rows below give T cell receptor beta chains drawn from one sample of a study of cytomegalovirus exposure and HLA in healthy donors. Sequencing was performed with immunoSEQ multiplex PCR; in TCRdb, only in-frame clones are kept and a portion is missing. The sample lists 150,000 to 200,000 clones, approximately 78% occurring once. The sample was PBMCs. Every receptor here comes from a male donor in good health and CMV-seropositive. Both conserved end residues are part of each CDR3. D genes are given only for firm matches. Not every row has a clone size; where given, it reads once, few, many or a size class.

CDR3nt	CDR3aa	d_gene	len	v_gene	abundance	j_gene
TGTGCCAGCAGTTGGGGACAGGGCAATGGCTACACCTTC	CASSWGQGNGYTF	TRBD1	13	TRBV28	.	TRBJ1-2
TGTGCCAGCGGGACAGTAAAGAACAGGGAAATGGGTGAAGCTTTCTTT	CASGTVKNREMGEAFF	TRBD1	16	TRBV27	.	TRBJ1-1
TGTGCCAGCAGTTACTCGTGGCAGGGGATTAGGAATGAGCAGTTCTTC	CASSYSWQGIRNEQFF	.	16	TRBV6-5	.	TRBJ2-1
TGCGCCAGCAGCTCGGGACTAGCGGGAGGACCAGACACAGCTACGCAGTATTTT	CASSSGLAGGPDTATQYF	TRBD2	18	TRBV5-1	.	TRBJ2-3
TGCGCCAGCAGCCAAGCTCGAGGACTCCCGCAGCCCTATGGCTACACCTTC	CASSQARGLPQPYGYTF	.	17	TRBV4-3	.	TRBJ1-2
TGTGCCAGTAGCGGACTACCGGGGGGGGTTGAAGCTTTCTTT	CASSGLPGGVEAFF	.	14	TRBV19	few	TRBJ1-1
TGTGCCAGCAGCCAAACATTCAACGAGCAGTACTTC	CASSQTFNEQYF	.	12	TRBV14	.	TRBJ2-7
TGTGCCAGCAGTTACTCGCTACGCCCTGCGGCGTACGAGCAGTACTTC	CASSYSLRPAAYEQYF	.	16	TRBV6-5	.	TRBJ2-7
TGTGCCACGGAGGCGGGACAGGGGGACACTGAAGCTTTCTTT	CATEAGQGDTEAFF	TRBD1	14	TRBV10-3	.	TRBJ1-1
TGTGCCAGCAGCTTAATGAGACAGGGCTTCCGGAACACTGAAGCTTTCTTT	CASSLMRQGFRNTEAFF	TRBD1	17	TRBV11-2	.	TRBJ1-1
TGTGCCAGCAGTGAATACGGGGGGCTCGGAAACACCATATATTTT	CASSEYGGLGNTIYF	.	15	TRBV6-1	once	TRBJ1-3
TGTGCCACCAGCGGACAGGGGGCTACAGTTCAGCCCCAGCATTTT	CATSGQGATVQPQHF	TRBD1	15	TRBV15	.	TRBJ1-5
TGTGCCAGCAGGGGGGAAACTAGCGGGAGATACGAGCAGTACTTC	CASRGETSGRYEQYF	TRBD2	15	TRBV7-9	.	TRBJ2-7
TGTGCCACTAAGTCAACAGCGGGAGTCACGGAGACCCAGTACTTC	CATKSTAGVTETQYF	TRBD2	15	TRBV15	.	TRBJ2-5
TGTGCCAGCAGCTTGGGGGCTAGCGGGAGTTCGCGGAATGAGCAGTTCTTC	CASSLGASGSSRNEQFF	TRBD2	17	TRBV5-6	few	TRBJ2-1
TGCGCCAGCAGCCCCGTTGGGACAGCCTTCTGGGGCTATGGCTACACCTTC	CASSPVGTAFWGYGYTF	TRBD1	17	TRBV4-3	.	TRBJ1-2
TGTGCCAGCAGTGAAGGTTTAGGGACAGGGGGCACTGAAGCTTTCTTT	CASSEGLGTGGTEAFF	TRBD1	16	TRBV6-1	.	TRBJ1-1
TGTGCCAGCAGCCGAGGGACATTGGGGACTAATGAAAAACTGTTTTTT	CASSRGTLGTNEKLFF	.	16	TRBV7-6	.	TRBJ1-4
TGCGCCAGCAGCCAAAGCGGGGGGGCGGAGACCCAGTACTTC	CASSQSGGAETQYF	TRBD2	14	TRBV4-3	.	TRBJ2-5
TGTGCCAGCAGCTTCGGGACAGGGGGCAGGACTAAAGCTTTCTTT	CASSFGTGGRTKAFF	TRBD1	15	TRBV5-6	.	TRBJ1-1
TGTGCCAGCAGTTACTCCCCCGGGAATCAGCCCCAGCATTTT	CASSYSPGNQPQHF	.	14	TRBV27	.	TRBJ1-5
TGTGCCAGTAGTATAGGTCTTCGTCTGAGGGACAGGGGGGAAACTGAAGCTTTCTTT	CASSIGLRLRDRGETEAFF	TRBD1	19	TRBV19	.	TRBJ1-1
TGCGCCAGCAGCCAAGATGGCACAGGGGGTATGCAAGATACGCAGTATTTT	CASSQDGTGGMQDTQYF	TRBD1	17	TRBV4-1	.	TRBJ2-3
TGTGCCAGCAGCCAGTGGTGGGGACAGGGGAGATCTCGGAACGAGCAGTACTTC	CASSQWWGQGRSRNEQYF	TRBD1	18	TRBV5-8	once	TRBJ2-7
TGTGCCAGCCACAATCAGCCCCAGCATTTT	CASHNQPQHF	.	10	TRBV6-6	few	TRBJ1-5
TGTGCCAGCAGGTTTACAGGGGAGAGCTCCTACGAGCAGTACTTC	CASRFTGESSYEQYF	TRBD1	15	TRBV7-9	.	TRBJ2-7
TGTGCCAGCAGTCCCAAGTTGAGGGTCGGATACGAGCAGTACTTC	CASSPKLRVGYEQYF	.	15	TRBV7-9	.	TRBJ2-7
TGCGCCAGCAGCTTGGCACCTCTCGGGACAGGCGCTAACTATGGCTACACCTTC	CASSLAPLGTGANYGYTF	TRBD1	18	TRBV5-1	few	TRBJ1-2
TGCGCCAGCAGCGAGGACAGGGACCGCCGCGTTGTTGGCTACGAGCAGTACTTC	CASSEDRDRRVVGYEQYF	TRBD1	18	TRBV5-1	.	TRBJ2-7
TGTGCCAGCAGTTTGAGCAGGGGGCATTTGGCTGAGCAGTTCTTC	CASSLSRGHLAEQFF	TRBD1	15	TRBV28	.	TRBJ2-1
TGCGCCAGCAGTAGGGACAAGATGAACACTGAAGCTTTCTTT	CASSRDKMNTEAFF	.	14	TRBV10-1	.	TRBJ1-1
TGTGCCAGCAGCTTCCAGGGTCAAACTGAAGCTTTCTTT	CASSFQGQTEAFF	.	13	TRBV11-2	.	TRBJ1-1
TGTGCCAGCTCACCGGGACAGGGTTCCCGGGGAGAAAAACTGTTTTTT	CASSPGQGSRGEKLFF	TRBD1	16	TRBV18	.	TRBJ1-4
TGTGCCAGCAGTTCCTTAAGGAGCTCTGGGGCCAACGTCCTGACTTTC	CASSSLRSSGANVLTF	.	16	TRBV6-5	once	TRBJ2-6
TGCGCCAGCAGCCAAGGCCCCGCCGCAGGATCCTACAATGAGCAGTTCTTC	CASSQGPAAGSYNEQFF	.	17	TRBV4-3	.	TRBJ2-1
TGTGCCAGCAGTGAACCTGGACAGGGGGTCACTGAAGCTTTCTTT	CASSEPGQGVTEAFF	TRBD1	15	TRBV6-1	.	TRBJ1-1
TGCAGCGTGCAGGGGCCCCTTAGGAACACCATATATTTT	CSVQGPLRNTIYF	.	13	TRBV29-1	.	TRBJ1-3
TGTGCCAGCAAGGCCGGGACTAGCGGGAGGTCCACGAGTGAGCAGTACTTC	CASKAGTSGRSTSEQYF	TRBD2	17	TRBV2	once	TRBJ2-7
TGTGCCAGCAGCCAGCAGGCTATCAACTATGGCTACACCTTC	CASSQQAINYGYTF	.	14	TRBV11-2	.	TRBJ1-2
TGTGCCACCAGCAGCGGCGGGAGTGCAGGGCAGTACTTC	CATSSGGSAGQYF	TRBD2	13	TRBV15	.	TRBJ2-7
TGCGCCAGCAGTGAGCGTCTAGCGGGATTATTAAATGAGCAGTTCTTC	CASSERLAGLLNEQFF	TRBD2	16	TRBV10-2	.	TRBJ2-1
TGTGCCAGTTCCGCGGGACAGTCAGGCAATCAGCCCCAGCATTTT	CASSAGQSGNQPQHF	TRBD1	15	TRBV19	.	TRBJ1-5
TGTGCCAGCAGCCATCGACAGAGCTCTGGAAACACCATATATTTT	CASSHRQSSGNTIYF	.	15	TRBV7-8	.	TRBJ1-3
TGTGCCAGCTCATCCGGGGTTCACTCCTACGAGCAGTACTTC	CASSSGVHSYEQYF	.	14	TRBV18	.	TRBJ2-7
TGTGCCAGCAGTCTCGACGGGATCTATGGCTACACCTTC	CASSLDGIYGYTF	.	13	TRBV11-2	.	TRBJ1-2
TGTGCCAGCAGCTTTTGGACTAGGGGCGGTGAAAAACTGTTTTTT	CASSFWTRGGEKLFF	.	15	TRBV7-2	.	TRBJ1-4
TGTGCCAGCAGTGTATGGACTAGCGGGGGGGACAATGAGCAGTTCTTC	CASSVWTSGGDNEQFF	TRBD2	16	TRBV6-1	.	TRBJ2-1
TGTGCCCTCTCAGGGTGGGACACTGAAGCTTTCTTT	CALSGWDTEAFF	.	12	TRBV6-5	.	TRBJ1-1
TGTGCCACCAGCAGAGGCCATAGCTCTGGAAACACCATATATTTT	CATSRGHSSGNTIYF	.	15	TRBV15	.	TRBJ1-3